Listed below are T cell receptor beta chains from one sample, sequenced in a study of OX40 agonist ivuxolimab in advanced cancers. TCRdb's copy holds only in-frame clones and misses some; the assay was immunoSEQ multiplex PCR. The profile covers about 76,000 clones, with about 88% appearing a single time and 10% to 15% taken by the ten largest. Material: CD4+ or CD8+ T cells sorted from blood, obtained in a trial of the OX40 agonist ivuxolimab. The receptors here all came from an adult with an advanced solid tumor such as melanoma, head and neck, liver or kidney cancer. Both conserved end residues are part of each CDR3. D genes are given only for firm matches. Where a row states a size, it is once, few, many or the class of an expanded clone; other rows omit it.

d_call clone_size j_call v_call cdr3_nt cdr3_aa
NA NA TRBJ2-7 TRBV4-1 TGCGCCAGCAGCCAAGGGGACGTTTACGAGCAGTACTTC CASSQGDVYEQYF
NA NA TRBJ2-6 TRBV6-4 TGTGCCAGCAGTGACTCCGGGACAACTGGGGCCAACGTCCTGACTTTC CASSDSGTTGANVLTF
NA NA TRBJ1-1 TRBV11-2 TGTGCCAGCACAAGGGCGTCCCTGAACACTGAAGCTTTCTTT CASTRASLNTEAFF
NA NA TRBJ2-7 TRBV11-2 TGTGCCAGCAGCCAAGATCAGGACGCGGCGTCCTACGAGCAGTACTTC CASSQDQDAASYEQYF
NA NA TRBJ2-1 TRBV2 TGTGCCAGCAGGGCCCTGGAGCAGTTCTTC CASRALEQFF
TRBD2 NA TRBJ2-7 TRBV13 TGTGCCAGCAGCTTATCCCGACTAGCGGGACACTACGAGCAGTACTTC CASSLSRLAGHYEQYF
TRBD1 NA TRBJ2-5 TRBV27 TGTGCCAGCAGTTTATCGGGGACAGGGGGACGGGAGACCCAGTACTTC CASSLSGTGGRETQYF
NA NA TRBJ2-1 TRBV7-6 TGTGCCAGCAGTACCGGGGCGGATTCCTACAATGAGCAGTTCTTC CASSTGADSYNEQFF
NA NA TRBJ1-2 TRBV5-1 TGCGCCAGCAGCTTGGCCGGGGGCGCGAAGGGCTACACCTTC CASSLAGGAKGYTF
NA NA TRBJ1-1 TRBV6-5 TGTGCCAGCAGTTACACCAGCATGAACACTGAAGCTTTCTTT CASSYTSMNTEAFF
TRBD1 NA TRBJ1-1 TRBV10-3 TGTGCCAGCCAGACAGGGAGCACTGAAGCTTTCTTT CASQTGSTEAFF
NA once TRBJ2-5 TRBV5-1 TGCGCCAGCAGCTCGACCTTTGACGGCCTCCAAGAGACCCAGTACTTC CASSSTFDGLQETQYF
NA NA TRBJ2-5 TRBV4-1 TGCGCCAGCAGCCAAGAAGGTCGACACCAGTACTTC CASSQEGRHQYF
TRBD1 NA TRBJ1-2 TRBV30 TGTGCCTGGACCGGGGACAGGTTCTATGGCTACACCTTC CAWTGDRFYGYTF
NA NA TRBJ1-1 TRBV30 TGTGCCTGGACGCAGGGGAACACTGAAGCTTTCTTT CAWTQGNTEAFF
NA NA TRBJ2-3 TRBV29-1 TGCAGCGTTTTCGAGGGAGGATCTGATACGCAGTATTTT CSVFEGGSDTQYF
TRBD2 NA TRBJ2-1 TRBV5-4 TGTGCCAGCACCATAGCGGGAGGAACCTACAATGAGCAGTTCTTC CASTIAGGTYNEQFF
NA few TRBJ1-2 TRBV6-1 TGTGCCAGCACCCCCTCCCTACAGGGTTATGGCTACACCTTC CASTPSLQGYGYTF
NA once TRBJ2-1 TRBV6-1 TGTGCCAGCAGTCCAGCGCCCAATGAGCAGTTCTTC CASSPAPNEQFF
NA once TRBJ2-7 TRBV11-3 TGTGCCAGCAGCTTAGAGCCAGGTACCTACGAGCAGTACTTC CASSLEPGTYEQYF
TRBD1 NA TRBJ2-7 TRBV30 TGTGCCTGGAGTCCGGGACAGGGGGCCCACGAGCAGTACTTC CAWSPGQGAHEQYF
NA NA TRBJ2-5 TRBV18 TGTGCCAGCTCACCACCTAGATTTGAGACCCAGTACTTC CASSPPRFETQYF
TRBD2 NA TRBJ2-7 TRBV28 TGTGCCAGCAGTTTTGCGGGAGAGACTTATCGCGCCTACGAGCAGTACTTC CASSFAGETYRAYEQYF
NA NA TRBJ1-5 TRBV29-1 TGCAGCGTTGCGACAGGAGGGTGGGATCAGCCCCAGCATTTT CSVATGGWDQPQHF
NA NA TRBJ1-1 TRBV13 TGTGCCAGCAGCTCTCCCCTGTCAGGGAACACTGAAGCTTTCTTT CASSSPLSGNTEAFF
NA once TRBJ2-7 TRBV5-6 TGTGCCAGCAGCTTTATGGACGAGCAGTACTTC CASSFMDEQYF
NA NA TRBJ2-1 TRBV27 TGTGCCAGCAGTCGGGGCACCTACAATGAGCAGTTCTTC CASSRGTYNEQFF
NA NA TRBJ2-7 TRBV6-1 TGTGCCAGCAGTGCGAGGGGTGGATCGGGGTACGAGCAGTACTTC CASSARGGSGYEQYF
NA NA TRBJ1-5 TRBV11-2 TGTGCCAGCAGCTTATGCGGTTGTAGCAATCAGCCCCAGCATTTT CASSLCGCSNQPQHF
TRBD1 NA TRBJ2-1 TRBV7-2 TGTGCCAGCAGCTTAGCGGGACAGGGGGCGAATGAGCAGTTCTTC CASSLAGQGANEQFF
NA NA TRBJ2-2 TRBV29-1 TGCAGCGTTCGACAAGGCGGGGAGCTGTTTTTT CSVRQGGELFF
NA NA TRBJ2-7 TRBV27 TGTGCCAGCAGTTTAGGGGCAGGGGGGTACGAGCAGTACTTC CASSLGAGGYEQYF